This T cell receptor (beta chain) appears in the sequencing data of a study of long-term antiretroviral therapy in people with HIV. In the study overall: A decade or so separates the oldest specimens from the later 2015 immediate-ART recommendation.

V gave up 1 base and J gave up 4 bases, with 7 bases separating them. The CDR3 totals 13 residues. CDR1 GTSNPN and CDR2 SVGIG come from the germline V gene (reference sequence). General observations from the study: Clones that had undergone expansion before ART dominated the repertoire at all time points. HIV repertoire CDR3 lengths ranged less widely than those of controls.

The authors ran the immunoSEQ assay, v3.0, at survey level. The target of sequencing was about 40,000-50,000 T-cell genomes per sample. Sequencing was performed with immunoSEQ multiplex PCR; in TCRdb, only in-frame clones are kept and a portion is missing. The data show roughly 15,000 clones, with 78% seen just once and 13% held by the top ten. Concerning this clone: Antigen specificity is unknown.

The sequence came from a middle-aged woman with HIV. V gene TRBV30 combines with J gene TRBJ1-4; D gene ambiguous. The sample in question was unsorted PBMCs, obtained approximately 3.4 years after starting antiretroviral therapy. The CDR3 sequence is CAWSEHLNEKLFF. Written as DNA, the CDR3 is TGTGCCTGGAGTGAACACCTTAATGAAAAACTGTTTTTT.